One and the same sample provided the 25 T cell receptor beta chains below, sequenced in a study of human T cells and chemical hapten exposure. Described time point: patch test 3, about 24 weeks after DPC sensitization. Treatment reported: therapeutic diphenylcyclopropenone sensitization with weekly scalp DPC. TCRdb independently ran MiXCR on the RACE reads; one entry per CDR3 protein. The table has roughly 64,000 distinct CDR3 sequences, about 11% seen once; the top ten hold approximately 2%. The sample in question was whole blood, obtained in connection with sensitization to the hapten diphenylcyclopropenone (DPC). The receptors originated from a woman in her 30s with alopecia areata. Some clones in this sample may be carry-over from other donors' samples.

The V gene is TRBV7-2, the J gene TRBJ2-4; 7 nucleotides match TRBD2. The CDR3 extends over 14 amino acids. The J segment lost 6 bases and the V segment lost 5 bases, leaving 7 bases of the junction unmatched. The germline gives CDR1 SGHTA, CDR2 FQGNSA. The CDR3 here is CASSALAGLNIQYF. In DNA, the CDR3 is TGTGCCAGCAGCGCCTTAGCGGGCCTAAACATTCAGTACTTC.

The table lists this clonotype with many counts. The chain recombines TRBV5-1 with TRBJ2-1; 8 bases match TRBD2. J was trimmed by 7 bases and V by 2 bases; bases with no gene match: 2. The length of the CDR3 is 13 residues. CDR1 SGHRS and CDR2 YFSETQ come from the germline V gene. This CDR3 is CASSLGLANEQFF. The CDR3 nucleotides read TGCGCCAGCAGCTTAGGACTAGCAAATGAGCAGTTCTTC.

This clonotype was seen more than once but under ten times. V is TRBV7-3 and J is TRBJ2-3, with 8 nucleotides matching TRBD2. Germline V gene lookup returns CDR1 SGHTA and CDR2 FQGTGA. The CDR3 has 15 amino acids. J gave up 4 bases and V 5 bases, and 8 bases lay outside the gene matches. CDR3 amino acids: CASSPGLGVADTQYF. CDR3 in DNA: TGTGCCAGCAGCCCGGGACTAGGTGTCGCAGATACGCAGTATTTT.

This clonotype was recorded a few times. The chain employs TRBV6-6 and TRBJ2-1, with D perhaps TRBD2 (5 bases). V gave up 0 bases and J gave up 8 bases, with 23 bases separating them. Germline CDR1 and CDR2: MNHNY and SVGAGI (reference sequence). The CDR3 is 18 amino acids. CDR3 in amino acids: CASSYSNQRVELRYEQFF. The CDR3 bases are TGTGCCAGCAGTTACTCGAATCAGAGGGTCGAGTTGCGTTATGAGCAGTTCTTC.

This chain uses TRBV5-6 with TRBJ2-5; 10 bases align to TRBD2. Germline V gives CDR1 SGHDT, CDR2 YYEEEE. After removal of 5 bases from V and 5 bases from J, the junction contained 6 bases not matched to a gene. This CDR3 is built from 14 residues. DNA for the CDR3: TGTGCCAGCAGTTCAGCGGGGGGGCATGAGACCCAGTACTTC. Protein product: CASSSAGGHETQYF.

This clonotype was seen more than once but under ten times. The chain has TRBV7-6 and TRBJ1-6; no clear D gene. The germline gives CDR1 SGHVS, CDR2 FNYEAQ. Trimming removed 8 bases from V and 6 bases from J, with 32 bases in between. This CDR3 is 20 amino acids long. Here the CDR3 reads CASVIRGGQAMRSSNSPLHF. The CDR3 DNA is TGTGCCAGCGTAATACGGGGTGGGCAGGCCATGCGCAGCTCTAATTCACCCCTCCACTTT. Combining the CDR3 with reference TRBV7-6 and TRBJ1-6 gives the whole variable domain GAGVSQSPRYKVTKRGQDVALRCDPISGHVSLYWYRQALGQGPEFLTYFNYEAQQDKSGLPNDRFSAERPEGSISTLTIQRTEQRDSAMYRCASVIRGGQAMRSSNSPLHFGNGTRLTVT.

As DNA, the CDR3 is TGCGCCGGACTGGAAGGGGATTTGGAGTTCTACGAGCAGTACTTC. Its translation is CAGLEGDLEFYEQYF. The chain joins TRBV23-1 to TRBJ2-7, with D possibly being TRBD1 or TRBD2 (5 bases each). TRBV23-1 qualifies as an ORF whose function is uncertain. The CDR3 contains 15 residues. The V end was cut by 11 bases, the J end by 3 bases, with 23 bases between.

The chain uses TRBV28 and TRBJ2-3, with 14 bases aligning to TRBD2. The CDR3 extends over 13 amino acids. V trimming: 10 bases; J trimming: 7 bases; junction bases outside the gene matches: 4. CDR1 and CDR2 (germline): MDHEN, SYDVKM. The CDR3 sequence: CATGTSGSHTQYF. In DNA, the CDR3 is TGTGCCACCGGGACTAGCGGGAGTCATACGCAGTATTTT.

As DNA, the CDR3 is TGTGCCAGTAGTATATCGGCAGTCTCCCCGACAGATACGCAGTATTTT. Its protein product is CASSISAVSPTDTQYF. V is TRBV19 and J is TRBJ2-3; D is ambiguous. This CDR3 is built from 16 residues. V was shortened by 2 bases and J by 3 bases, with 15 bases between the two germline ends. Germline CDR1 is LNHDA and CDR2 is SQIVND (reference sequence).

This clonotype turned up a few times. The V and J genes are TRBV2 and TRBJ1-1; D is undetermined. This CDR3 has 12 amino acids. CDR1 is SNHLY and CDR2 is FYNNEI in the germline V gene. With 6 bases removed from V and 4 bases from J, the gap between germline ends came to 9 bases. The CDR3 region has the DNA TGTGCCAGCAGGGATGTAGTCACTGAAGCTTTCTTT. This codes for CASRDVVTEAFF. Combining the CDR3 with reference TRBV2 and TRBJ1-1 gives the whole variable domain EPEVTQTPSHQVTQMGQEVILRCVPISNHLYFYWYRQILGQKVEFLVSFYNNEISEKSEIFDDQFSVERPDGSNFTLKIRSTKLEDSAMYFCASRDVVTEAFFGQGTRLTVV.

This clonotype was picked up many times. DNA of the CDR3: TGCGCCAGCAGCCAAGATCCAGGAACCTATGGCTACACCTTC. Translation: CASSQDPGTYGYTF. The genes are TRBV4-3 and TRBJ1-2; D unresolved. V shed 0 bases and J shed 4 bases, with 9 bases lying between them. Germline V gene sequence: CDR1 LGHNA, CDR2 YSLEER. The CDR3 has 14 amino acids.

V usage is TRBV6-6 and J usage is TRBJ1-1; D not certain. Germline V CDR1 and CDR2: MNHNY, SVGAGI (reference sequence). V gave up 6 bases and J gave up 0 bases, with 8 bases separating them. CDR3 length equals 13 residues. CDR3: CASSNGVNTEAFF. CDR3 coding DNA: TGTGCCAGCAGCAACGGGGTGAACACTGAAGCTTTCTTT.

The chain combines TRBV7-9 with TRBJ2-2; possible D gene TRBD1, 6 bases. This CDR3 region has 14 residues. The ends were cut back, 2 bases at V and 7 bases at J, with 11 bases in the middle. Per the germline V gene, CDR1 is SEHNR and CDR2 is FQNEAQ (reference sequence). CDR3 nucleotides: TGTGCCAGCAGCTTATGGCGAGGGGGCGGGGAGCTGTTTTTT. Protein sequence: CASSLWRGGGELFF.

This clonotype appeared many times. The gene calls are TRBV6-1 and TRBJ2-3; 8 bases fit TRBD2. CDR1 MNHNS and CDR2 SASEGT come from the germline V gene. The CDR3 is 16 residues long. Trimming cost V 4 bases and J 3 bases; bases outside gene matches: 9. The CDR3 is CASSATSGSLTDTQYF. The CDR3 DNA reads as TGTGCCAGCAGTGCCACTAGCGGCTCCTTGACAGATACGCAGTATTTT.

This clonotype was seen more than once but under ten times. The CDR3 loop reads CSVEETGTGVQKLFF. The CDR3 DNA reads TGCAGCGTTGAAGAGACCGGGACAGGGGTTCAAAAACTGTTTTTT. The rearrangement uses TRBV29-1 and TRBJ1-4; 10 bases align to TRBD1. Germline V gene lookup returns CDR1 SQVTM and CDR2 ANQGSEA. Germline trimming cut 0 bases from V and 9 bases from J; bases unmatched to any gene: 7. The CDR3 runs to 15 residues.

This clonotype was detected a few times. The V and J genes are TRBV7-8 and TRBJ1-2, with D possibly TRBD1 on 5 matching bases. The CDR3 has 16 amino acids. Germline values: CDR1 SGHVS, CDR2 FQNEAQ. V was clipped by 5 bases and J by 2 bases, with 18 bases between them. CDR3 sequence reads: CASSAPHVSGNYGYTF. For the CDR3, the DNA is TGTGCCAGCAGCGCCCCCCATGTTTCAGGGAACTATGGCTACACCTTC. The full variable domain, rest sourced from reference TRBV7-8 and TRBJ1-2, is GAGVSQSPRYKVAKRGQDVALRCDPISGHVSLFWYQQALGQGPEFLTYFQNEAQLDKSGLPSDRFFAERPEGSVSTLKIQRTQQEDSAVYLCASSAPHVSGNYGYTFGSGTRLTVV.

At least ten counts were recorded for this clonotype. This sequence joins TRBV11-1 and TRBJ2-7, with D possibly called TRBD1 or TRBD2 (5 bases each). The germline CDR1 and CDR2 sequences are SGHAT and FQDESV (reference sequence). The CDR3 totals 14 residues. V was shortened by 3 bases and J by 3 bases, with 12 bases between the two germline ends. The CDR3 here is CASSFGGSVYEQYF. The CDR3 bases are TGTGCCAGCAGCTTTGGGGGATCTGTCTACGAGCAGTACTTC.

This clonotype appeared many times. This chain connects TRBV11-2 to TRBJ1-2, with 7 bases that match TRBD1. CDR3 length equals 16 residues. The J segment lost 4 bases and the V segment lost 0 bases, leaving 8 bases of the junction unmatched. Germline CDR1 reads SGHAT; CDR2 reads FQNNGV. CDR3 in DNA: TGTGCCAGCAGCTTAGAACCCGCGACAGGGAGCTATGGCTACACCTTC. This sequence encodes CASSLEPATGSYGYTF.

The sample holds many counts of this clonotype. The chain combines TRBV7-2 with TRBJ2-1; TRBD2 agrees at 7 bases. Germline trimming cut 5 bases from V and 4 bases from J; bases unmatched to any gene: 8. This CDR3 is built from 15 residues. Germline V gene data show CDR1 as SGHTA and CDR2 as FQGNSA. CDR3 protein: CASSLVASGYNEQFF. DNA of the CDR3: TGTGCCAGCAGCCTTGTGGCTAGCGGATACAATGAGCAGTTCTTC.

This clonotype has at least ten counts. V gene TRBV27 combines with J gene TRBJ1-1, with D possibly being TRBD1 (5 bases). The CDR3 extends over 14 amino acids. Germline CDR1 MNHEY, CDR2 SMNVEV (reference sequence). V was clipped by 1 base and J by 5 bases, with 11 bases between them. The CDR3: CASSLLGGGTEAFF. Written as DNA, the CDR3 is TGTGCCAGCAGTTTATTGGGGGGAGGGACTGAAGCTTTCTTT.

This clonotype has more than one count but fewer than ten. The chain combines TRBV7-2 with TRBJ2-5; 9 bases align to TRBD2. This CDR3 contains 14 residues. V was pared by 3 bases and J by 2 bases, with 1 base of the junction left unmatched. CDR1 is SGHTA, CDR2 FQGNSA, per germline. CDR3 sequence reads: CASSLAGGQETQYF. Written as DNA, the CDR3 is TGTGCCAGCAGCTTGGCGGGAGGGCAAGAGACCCAGTACTTC.

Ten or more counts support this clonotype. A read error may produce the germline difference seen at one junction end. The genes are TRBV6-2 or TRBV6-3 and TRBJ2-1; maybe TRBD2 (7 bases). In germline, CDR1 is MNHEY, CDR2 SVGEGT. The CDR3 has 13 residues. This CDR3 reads CATRPGGYHEQFF. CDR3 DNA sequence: TGTGCCACGCGACCGGGGGGCTACCATGAGCAGTTCTTC.

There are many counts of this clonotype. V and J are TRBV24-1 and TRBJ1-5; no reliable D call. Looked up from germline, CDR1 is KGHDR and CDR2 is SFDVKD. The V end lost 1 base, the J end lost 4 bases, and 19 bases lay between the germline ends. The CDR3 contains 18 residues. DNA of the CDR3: TGTGCCACCAGTGATTTAAGGGCAGTCCCCCGAATTAATCAGCCCCAGCATTTT. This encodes CATSDLRAVPRINQPQHF.

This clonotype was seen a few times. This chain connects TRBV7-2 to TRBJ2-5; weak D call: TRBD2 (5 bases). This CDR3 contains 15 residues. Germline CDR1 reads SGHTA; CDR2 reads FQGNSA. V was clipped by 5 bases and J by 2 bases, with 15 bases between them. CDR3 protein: CASSPIRGNQETQYF. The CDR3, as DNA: TGTGCCAGCAGCCCGATTCGAGGGAATCAAGAGACCCAGTACTTC.

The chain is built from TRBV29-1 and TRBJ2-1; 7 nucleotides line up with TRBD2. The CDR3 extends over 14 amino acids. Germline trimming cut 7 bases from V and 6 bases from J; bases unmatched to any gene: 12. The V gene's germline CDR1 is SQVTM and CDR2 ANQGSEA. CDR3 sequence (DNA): TGCAGCGGGACCTGGACTAGTGGCCCCAATGAGCAGTTCTTC. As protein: CSGTWTSGPNEQFF.